What follows are 6 T cell receptor beta chains derived from one specimen sequenced in a study of cytomegalovirus exposure and HLA in healthy donors (dated by TCRdb to about 2017). Library generation was performed with the immunoSEQ multiplex PCR assay. A mixture of 60 forward primers for TCR Vbeta segments and 13 reverse primers for TCR Jbeta segments was used in the multiplex PCR. TCRdb obtained this table from immuneACCESS and retained in-frame rearrangements with V and J assigned. These tables miss some clones; where compared with another copy, unresolved V genes account for less than half of the shortfall, and the remainder is unexplained. Counted in this sample were 150,000 to 200,000 clones; just under 80% of them appeared once. The ten largest clones capture around 6% of the sample. Source material: PBMCs. The receptors stem from a woman in her thirties in good health and CMV-seropositive.

The chain is built from TRBV2 and TRBJ2-7; D is ambiguous. V shed 6 bases and J shed 3 bases, with 15 bases lying between them. The CDR3 length is 14 residues. Germline lookup yields CDR1 SNHLY and CDR2 FYNNEI. The CDR3 bases are TGTGCCAGCAGGATTGAAGCAACCTTCTACGAGCAGTACTTC. This translates into CASRIEATFYEQYF.

This chain connects TRBV19 to TRBJ2-2, with D unresolved. Germline-derived CDR1 and CDR2 are LNHDA and SQIVND (reference sequence). CDR3 size: 14 residues. Trimming removed 4 bases from V and 2 bases from J, with 8 bases in between. The CDR3: CASSRAVNTGELFF. In DNA, the CDR3 is TGTGCCAGTAGTAGGGCAGTAAACACCGGGGAGCTGTTTTTT.

The chain is built from TRBV11-1 and TRBJ2-1; no reliable D call. Per germline, CDR1 SGHAT and CDR2 FQDESV (reference sequence). The V end lost 1 base, the J end lost 3 bases, and 13 bases lay between the germline ends. CDR3 size: 16 residues. The CDR3 sequence: CASSLGPEPGYNEQFF. The CDR3 DNA is TGTGCCAGCAGCTTAGGACCGGAGCCGGGCTACAATGAGCAGTTCTTC.

The chain combines TRBV18 with TRBJ1-1; TRBD1 matches at 7 bases. This CDR3 is built from 15 residues. In germline, CDR1 is KGHSH, CDR2 LQKENI. V trimming: 4 bases; J trimming: 5 bases; junction bases outside the gene matches: 10. The CDR3 protein is CASSRTTGDGTEAFF. The CDR3 nucleotides are TGTGCCAGCTCACGGACAACAGGGGACGGAACTGAAGCTTTCTTT.

The chain recombines TRBV28 with TRBJ2-7, with 8 bases matching TRBD1. The CDR3 sequence is 15 residues long. Trimming cost V 6 bases and J 2 bases; bases outside gene matches: 9. CDR1 MDHEN and CDR2 SYDVKM come from the germline V gene. The DNA of the CDR3 is TGTGCCAGCAGCGGAGGGGGACAGGCCACCTACGAGCAGTACTTC. Its translation is CASSGGGQATYEQYF.

CDR3 amino acids: CASSEQATNYGYTF. The DNA for the CDR3 is TGTGCCAGCAGTGAACAGGCTACTAACTATGGCTACACCTTC. The chain uses TRBV6-5 and TRBJ1-2, with a tentative D call TRBD1 (5 bases). Germline lookup yields CDR1 MNHEY and CDR2 SVGAGI. This CDR3 region has 14 residues. The germline V and J ends were trimmed by 5 bases and 0 bases, with 10 bases remaining between them.